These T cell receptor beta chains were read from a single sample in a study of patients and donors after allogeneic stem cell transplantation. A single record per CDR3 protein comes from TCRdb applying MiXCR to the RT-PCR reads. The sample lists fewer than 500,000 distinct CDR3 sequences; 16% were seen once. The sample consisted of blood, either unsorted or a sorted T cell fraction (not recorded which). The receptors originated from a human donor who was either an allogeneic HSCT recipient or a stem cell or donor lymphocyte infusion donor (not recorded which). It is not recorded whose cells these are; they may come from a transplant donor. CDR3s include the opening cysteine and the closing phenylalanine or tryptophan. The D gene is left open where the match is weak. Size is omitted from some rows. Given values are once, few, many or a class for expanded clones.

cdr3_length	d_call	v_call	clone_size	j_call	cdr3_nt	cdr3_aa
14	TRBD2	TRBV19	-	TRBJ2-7	TGTGCCAGTAGTCCTAGCGGGCACTCCTACGAGCAGTACTTC	CASSPSGHSYEQYF
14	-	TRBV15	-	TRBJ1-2	TGTGCCACCAGCAGAGCGGGAAGGTTTGATGGCTACACCTTC	CATSRAGRFDGYTF
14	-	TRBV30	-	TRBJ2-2	TGTGCCGGACTACTAGACTTTAACACCGGGGAGCTGTTTTTT	CAGLLDFNTGELFF
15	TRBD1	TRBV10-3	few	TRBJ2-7	TGTGCCATCAGTGAGGACAGGGTCGTCTCCTACGAGCAGTACTTC	CAISEDRVVSYEQYF
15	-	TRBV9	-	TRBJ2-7	TGTGCCAGCAGCGTAGGTGGGAAGAGCTCCTACGAGCAGTACTTC	CASSVGGKSSYEQYF
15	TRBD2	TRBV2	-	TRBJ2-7	TGTGCCAGCAGGTGGACTAGCGGGGCGATATACGAGCAGTACTTC	CASRWTSGAIYEQYF
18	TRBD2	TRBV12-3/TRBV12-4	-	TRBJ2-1	TGTGCCAGCAGCCCTTCCCGGGGCGCGGGAGGGATGTACAATGAGCAGTTCTTC	CASSPSRGAGGMYNEQFF
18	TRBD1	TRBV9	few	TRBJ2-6	TGTGCCAGCAGCGTAGAGGGGGACAGCTTCTCTGGGGCCAACGTCCTGACTTTC	CASSVEGDSFSGANVLTF
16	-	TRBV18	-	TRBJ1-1	TGTGCCAGCTCTCGTCCGGGACCATGGGGGGACACTGAAGCTTTCTTT	CASSRPGPWGDTEAFF
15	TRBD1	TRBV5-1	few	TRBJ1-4	TGCGCCAGCAGCTTGGGAGGACAGGGTTATGAAAAACTGTTTTTT	CASSLGGQGYEKLFF
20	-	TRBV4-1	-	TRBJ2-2	TGCGCCAGCAGCCAAGGAGGGGGCTCGCCTCGGGAGCCCAGCACCGGGGAGCTGTTTTTT	CASSQGGGSPREPSTGELFF
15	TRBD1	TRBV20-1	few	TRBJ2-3	TGCAGTGCTAGAAGGACAGGGCTGGGCACAGATACGCAGTATTTT	CSARRTGLGTDTQYF
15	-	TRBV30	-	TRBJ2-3	TGTGCCTGGAGCCGATCAATGTCTAGCACAGATACGCAGTATTTT	CAWSRSMSSTDTQYF
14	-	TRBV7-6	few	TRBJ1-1	TGTGCCAGCAGCTTAAACAGGGATTCGCCTGAAGCTTTCTTT	CASSLNRDSPEAFF
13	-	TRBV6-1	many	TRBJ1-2	TGTGCCAGCAGGCTCCGGGGGGCCTATGGCTACACCTTC	CASRLRGAYGYTF
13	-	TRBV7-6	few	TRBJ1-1	TGTGCCAGCAGCTTGGGACACTACACTGAAGCTTTCTTT	CASSLGHYTEAFF
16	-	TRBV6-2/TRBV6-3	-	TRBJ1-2	TGTGCCAGCAGTTACCCCGAATGGACGTTTAACTATGGCTACACCTTC	CASSYPEWTFNYGYTF
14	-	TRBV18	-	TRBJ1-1	TGTGCCAGCTCTCGCACTACAGGGAGCACTGAAGCTTTCTTT	CASSRTTGSTEAFF
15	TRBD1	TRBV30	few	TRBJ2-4	TGTGCCTGGAGTCCAGGGGGCCCGGAAAAAAACATTCAGTACTTC	CAWSPGGPEKNIQYF
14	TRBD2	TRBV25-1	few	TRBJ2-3	TGTGCCAGCAGCCTCAGCGGGGGGCAGGATACGCAGTATTTT	CASSLSGGQDTQYF
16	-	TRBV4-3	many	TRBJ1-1	TGCGCCAGCAGCCACGTCCTCGGCGGGTTGGACACTGAAGCTTTCTTT	CASSHVLGGLDTEAFF
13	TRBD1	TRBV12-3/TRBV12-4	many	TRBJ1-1	TGTGCCAGCAGTCATGACAGGGAGGCAGGGGCTTTCTTT	CASSHDREAGAFF
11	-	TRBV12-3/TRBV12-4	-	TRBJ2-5	TGTGCCAGCTCGGGTCCAGAGACCCAGTACTTC	CASSGPETQYF
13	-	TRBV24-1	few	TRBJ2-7	TGTGCCACCAGTGACCCTAACAGTCGCGAGCAGTACTTC	CATSDPNSREQYF